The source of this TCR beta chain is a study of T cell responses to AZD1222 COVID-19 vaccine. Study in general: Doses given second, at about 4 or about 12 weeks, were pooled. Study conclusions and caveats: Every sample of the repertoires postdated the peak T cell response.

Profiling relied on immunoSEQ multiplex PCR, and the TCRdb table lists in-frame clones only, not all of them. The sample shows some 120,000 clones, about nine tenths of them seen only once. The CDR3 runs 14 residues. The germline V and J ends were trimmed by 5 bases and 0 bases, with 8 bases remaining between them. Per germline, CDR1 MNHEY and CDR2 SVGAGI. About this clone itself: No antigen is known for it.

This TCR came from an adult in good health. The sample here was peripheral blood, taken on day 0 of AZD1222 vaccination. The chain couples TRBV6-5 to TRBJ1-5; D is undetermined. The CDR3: CASSIGSSNQPQHF. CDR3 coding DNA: TGTGCCAGCAGTATAGGGTCTAGCAATCAGCCCCAGCATTTT.